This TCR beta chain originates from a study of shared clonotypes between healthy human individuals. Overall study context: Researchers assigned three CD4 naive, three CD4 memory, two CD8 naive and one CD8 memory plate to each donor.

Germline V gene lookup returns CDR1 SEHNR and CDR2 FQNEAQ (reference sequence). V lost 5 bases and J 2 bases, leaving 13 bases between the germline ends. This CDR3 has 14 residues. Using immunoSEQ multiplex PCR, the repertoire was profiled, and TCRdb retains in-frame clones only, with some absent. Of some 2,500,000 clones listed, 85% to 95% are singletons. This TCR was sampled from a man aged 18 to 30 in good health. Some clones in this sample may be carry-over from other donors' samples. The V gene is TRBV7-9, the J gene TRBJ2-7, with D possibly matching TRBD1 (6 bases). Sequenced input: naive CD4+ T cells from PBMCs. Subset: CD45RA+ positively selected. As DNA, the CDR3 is TGTGCCAGCAGCCCCCTAGGGGGACCCTACGAGCAGTACTTC. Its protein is CASSPLGGPYEQYF.